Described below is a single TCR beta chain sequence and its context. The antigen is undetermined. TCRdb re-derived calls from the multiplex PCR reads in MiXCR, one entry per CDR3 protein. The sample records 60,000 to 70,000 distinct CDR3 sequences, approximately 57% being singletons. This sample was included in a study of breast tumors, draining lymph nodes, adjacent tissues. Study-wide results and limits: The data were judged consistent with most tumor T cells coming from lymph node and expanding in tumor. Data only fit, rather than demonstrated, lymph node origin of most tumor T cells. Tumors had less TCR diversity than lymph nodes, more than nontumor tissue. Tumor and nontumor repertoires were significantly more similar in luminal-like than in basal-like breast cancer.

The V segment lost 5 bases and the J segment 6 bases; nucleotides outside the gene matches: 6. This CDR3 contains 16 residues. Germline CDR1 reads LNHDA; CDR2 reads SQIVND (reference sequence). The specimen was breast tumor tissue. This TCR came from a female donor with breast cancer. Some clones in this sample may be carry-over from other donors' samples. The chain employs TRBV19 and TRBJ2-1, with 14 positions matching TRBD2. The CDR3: CASSPGLAGDFNEQFF. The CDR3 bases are TGTGCCAGTAGTCCGGGACTAGCGGGAGATTTCAATGAGCAGTTCTTC.